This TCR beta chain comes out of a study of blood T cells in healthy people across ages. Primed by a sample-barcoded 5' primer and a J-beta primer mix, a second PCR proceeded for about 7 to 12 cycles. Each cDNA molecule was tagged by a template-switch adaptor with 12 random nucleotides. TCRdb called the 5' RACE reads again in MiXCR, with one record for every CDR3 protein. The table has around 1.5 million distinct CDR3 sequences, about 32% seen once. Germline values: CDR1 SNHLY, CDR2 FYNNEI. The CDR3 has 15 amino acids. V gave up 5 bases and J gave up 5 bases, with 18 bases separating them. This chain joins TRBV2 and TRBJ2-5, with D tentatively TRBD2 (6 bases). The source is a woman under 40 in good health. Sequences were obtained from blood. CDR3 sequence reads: CASSPRDGSEETQYF. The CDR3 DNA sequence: TGTGCCAGCAGTCCGAGGGACGGGAGTGAGGAGACCCAGTACTTC.